This passage covers 31 T cell receptor beta chains from one sample sequenced in a study of blood T cell repertoires in COVID-19. TCRdb's table, derived via immunoSEQ multiplex PCR, lists solely in-frame clones and lacks some. Seen here are just over 650,000 clones, around 90% observed once, and the top ten hold over 0.2%. Sequenced input: peripheral blood. All receptors derive from a woman aged 18-35 years with acute or convalescent COVID-19.

This clone turned up a few times. The J gene is TRBJ1-1, the V gene TRBV5-6, with D unclear. The CDR3 consists of 14 residues. Trimming stripped 4 bases from V and 6 bases from J, with 16 bases between. CDR1 and CDR2 (germline): SGHDT, YYEEEE. Written as DNA, the CDR3 is TGTGCCAGCAGCCTAAGGGTTTCTAGCGCTGAAGCTTTCTTT. Translation gives CASSLRVSSAEAFF. Full variable domain (rest looked up from reference TRBV5-6 and TRBJ1-1): DAGVTQSPTHLIKTRGQQVTLRCSPKSGHDTVSWYQQALGQGPQFIFQYYEEEERQRGNFPDRFSGHQFPNYSSELNVNALLLGDSALYLCASSLRVSSAEAFFGQGTRLTVV.

This clone was seen only once. The V gene is TRBV13, the J gene TRBJ1-3, with no clear D. This CDR3 has 14 amino acids. Germline CDR1 is PRHDT and CDR2 is FYEKMQ (reference sequence). Trimming removed 0 bases from V and 5 bases from J, with 8 bases in between. The CDR3 loop reads CASSLGSQRNTIYF. CDR3 in DNA: TGTGCCAGCAGCTTAGGGTCCCAGAGAAACACCATATATTTT.

The chain combines TRBV6-1 with TRBJ1-1, with a possible D match to TRBD1 (5 bases). CDR1 is MNHNS and CDR2 is SASEGT in the germline V gene. The CDR3 runs 13 residues. V lost 2 bases, J lost 10 bases, and 14 bases lay in between. The DNA for the CDR3 is TGTGCCAGCAGTGAATTGCAGCGGGGGGGAGCTTTCTTT. It translates to CASSELQRGGAFF.

The chain links TRBV3-1 (or the pseudogene TRBV3-2) to TRBJ1-5, with D perhaps TRBD1 (5 bases). Per germline, CDR1 LGHDT and CDR2 YNNKEL (reference sequence). V dropped 1 base and J dropped 5 bases, with 12 bases sitting between them. The CDR3 spans 15 residues. The CDR3 DNA sequence: TGTGCCAGCAGCCAAGTTATGGGACTGGATCAGCCCCAGCATTTT. This gives the protein CASSQVMGLDQPQHF.

The V call is TRBV7-2, the J call TRBJ1-3; D is possibly TRBD1 (5 bases). Per germline, CDR1 SGHTA and CDR2 FQGNSA. The CDR3 is made up of 15 amino acids. V shed 3 bases and J shed 2 bases, with 11 bases lying between them. This CDR3 reads CASSLGAGAGNTIYF. The CDR3 DNA is TGTGCCAGCAGCTTGGGAGCGGGGGCTGGAAACACCATATATTTT.

The chain joins TRBV7-9 to TRBJ1-1; the D is unclear. The germline V gene encodes CDR1 SEHNR and CDR2 FQNEAQ (reference sequence). The CDR3 covers 15 residues. Trimming removed 3 bases from V and 1 base from J, with 12 bases in between. CDR3 protein: CASSFLQDTNTEAFF. DNA for the CDR3: TGTGCCAGCAGCTTTCTTCAAGACACGAACACTGAAGCTTTCTTT.

This clone was counted a single time. The chain has TRBV14 and TRBJ2-1; D is possibly TRBD2 (6 bases). The germline gives CDR1 SGHDN, CDR2 FVKESK. The CDR3 has 17 amino acids. Deletions cut 1 base from V and 6 bases from J, with 19 bases between. CDR3 sequence (DNA): TGTGCCAGCAGCCAAGTGTATCGGGGGTTCTATCGCAATGAGCAGTTCTTC. It codes for CASSQVYRGFYRNEQFF.

The genes are TRBV2 and TRBJ2-7; 10 positions match TRBD2. Per germline, CDR1 SNHLY and CDR2 FYNNEI. The CDR3 has 15 residues. V trimming: 6 bases; J trimming: 6 bases; junction bases outside the gene matches: 11. CDR3: CASSGLAATTGEQYF. The DNA for the CDR3 is TGTGCCAGCAGCGGACTAGCGGCAACTACAGGCGAGCAGTACTTC.

The chain combines TRBV6-5 with TRBJ1-1, with TRBD1 identical over 9 bases. Germline V gene lookup returns CDR1 MNHEY and CDR2 SVGAGI. This CDR3 spans 15 amino acids. The J segment lost 6 bases and the V segment lost 6 bases, leaving 11 bases of the junction unmatched. Here the CDR3 DNA reads TGTGCCAGCAGGGTAGGGGGGACAGGGACCGCTGAAGCTTTCTTT. Translated, it gives CASRVGGTGTAEAFF.

The V and J genes are TRBV19 and TRBJ1-4; D unclear. Between the trimmed V and J ends, which lost 5 bases and 0 bases, there was a span of 7 bases. Germline loops: CDR1 LNHDA, CDR2 SQIVND (reference sequence). This CDR3 has 14 amino acids. CDR3 amino acids: CASSPTATNEKLFF. The CDR3 nucleotides read TGTGCCAGTAGTCCAACAGCAACTAATGAAAAACTGTTTTTT.

The chain is built from TRBV29-1 and TRBJ1-2; TRBD1 matches 10 bases. Unmatched junction bases numbered 12, after V lost 5 bases and J lost 6 bases. Germline assignment: CDR1 SQVTM and CDR2 ANQGSEA. CDR3 size: 15 residues. The DNA of the CDR3 is TGCAGCGTTATATTCTTGCGCGGGACAGGGGATGGCTACACCTTC. This sequence encodes CSVIFLRGTGDGYTF.

V and J are TRBV10-3 and TRBJ2-7, with 7 positions matching TRBD2. V trimming: 0 bases; J trimming: 4 bases; junction bases outside the gene matches: 3. Germline lookup yields CDR1 ENHRY and CDR2 SYGVKD. This CDR3 comprises 14 residues. CDR3 coding DNA: TGTGCCATCAGTGAGTCCGCGGGGGATTACGAGCAGTACTTC. Translation: CAISESAGDYEQYF.

The chain recombines TRBV7-2 with TRBJ1-3, with D possibly matching TRBD1 (5 bases). The germline V and J ends were trimmed by 4 bases and 2 bases, with 9 bases remaining between them. This CDR3 spans 14 amino acids. Germline V gene sequence: CDR1 SGHTA, CDR2 FQGNSA. For the CDR3, the DNA is TGTGCCAGCAGCTCCTCAGGGACTGGAAACACCATATATTTT. This sequence encodes CASSSSGTGNTIYF.

The chain joins TRBV7-3 to TRBJ1-4; no firm D call. Looked up from germline, CDR1 is SGHTA and CDR2 is FQGTGA. V lost 2 bases and J lost 3, with 7 bases in between. The CDR3 is made up of 14 amino acids. CDR3 region: CASSLGRANEKLFF. DNA of the CDR3: TGTGCCAGCAGCTTAGGGCGGGCTAATGAAAAACTGTTTTTT.

V is TRBV6-5 and J is TRBJ2-4; 7 bases match TRBD1. CDR3 length equals 14 residues. The J segment lost 10 bases and the V segment lost 3 bases, leaving 9 bases of the junction unmatched. The germline V gene encodes CDR1 MNHEY and CDR2 SVGAGI. As DNA, the CDR3 is TGTGCCAGCAGTTATACACAGGGGATTGGGATTCAGTACTTC. The encoded protein is CASSYTQGIGIQYF.

This chain connects TRBV27 to TRBJ1-2; maybe TRBD1 (6 bases). V lost 5 bases to trimming and J lost 4 bases, with 17 bases between them. Germline CDR1 reads MNHEY; CDR2 reads SMNVEV (reference sequence). The CDR3 consists of 15 residues. DNA for the CDR3: TGTGCCAGCAGTCGAGGGGGGGCGCGTCCCTATGGCTACACCTTC. Amino acid sequence: CASSRGGARPYGYTF.

The chain recombines TRBV6-5 with TRBJ2-7; tentatively, D is TRBD2 (5 bases). Germline V gene data show CDR1 as MNHEY and CDR2 as SVGAGI. The V and J ends lost 7 bases and 4 bases respectively, with 5 bases between them. The CDR3 has 10 amino acids. The CDR3 sequence: CASTGYEQYF. CDR3 coding DNA: TGTGCCAGCACGGGGTACGAGCAGTACTTC.

This clone was picked up a small number of times. The chain employs TRBV6-2 or TRBV6-3 and TRBJ2-7, with TRBD1 identical over 8 bases. There are 15 residues in the CDR3. Germline-derived CDR1 and CDR2 are MNHEY and SVGEGT. Trimming cost V 3 bases and J 2 bases; bases outside gene matches: 6. CDR3: CASSYGRQGPYEQYF. The DNA of the CDR3 is TGTGCCAGCAGTTATGGGAGACAGGGGCCCTACGAGCAGTACTTC.

In its sample, this clone was seen a few times. The rearrangement joins TRBV19 to TRBJ2-7; tentatively, D is TRBD1 (6 bases). The CDR3 is 15 residues long. Germline V gives CDR1 LNHDA, CDR2 SQIVND (reference sequence). Deletions cut 1 base from V and 7 bases from J, with 17 bases between. CDR3 region: CASSIAWGSRGEQYF. DNA of the CDR3: TGTGCCAGTAGTATAGCGTGGGGCTCAAGGGGGGAGCAGTACTTC. The whole variable domain, remainder taken from reference TRBV19 and TRBJ2-7, is DGGITQSPKYLFRKEGQNVTLSCEQNLNHDAMYWYRQDPGQGLRLIYYSQIVNDFQKGDIAEGYSVSREKKESFPLTVTSAQKNPTAFYLCASSIAWGSRGEQYFGPGTRLTVT.

V gene TRBV19 combines with J gene TRBJ2-7; 12 bases line up with TRBD1. This CDR3 has 15 amino acids. Germline V lookup: CDR1 LNHDA, CDR2 SQIVND (reference sequence). Losses at the gene ends were 4 bases for V and 6 bases for J; bases not matched to a gene: 7. CDR3 protein: CASSTGQGASGEQYF. In DNA, the CDR3 is TGTGCCAGTAGTACGGGACAGGGGGCTTCCGGCGAGCAGTACTTC.

This clone showed up just a few times. Sequence at one end of the junction differs from germline and may be a read error. The rearrangement uses TRBV29-1 and TRBJ2-1; 8 positions agree with TRBD2. Per the germline V gene, CDR1 is SQVTM and CDR2 is ANQGSEA. The CDR3 sequence is 13 residues long. The CDR3 loop reads CSVDPPGGAGRIF. CDR3 nucleotides: TGCAGCGTTGACCCCCCGGGGGGGGCAGGGAGAATCTTC.

This clone was seen a single time. The gene calls are TRBV12-5 and TRBJ2-7, with D perhaps TRBD2 (6 bases). Germline loops: CDR1 LGHNT, CDR2 FRNRAP. Trimming removed 5 bases at V and 5 bases at J, with 16 bases between. There are 14 residues in the CDR3. In DNA, the CDR3 is TGTGCTAGTGGTCCCCTCGGAGGGGCCAACGAGCAGTACTTC. Protein sequence: CASGPLGGANEQYF. Using reference TRBV12-5 and TRBJ2-7 for the parts outside the CDR3, the full variable domain is DARVTQTPRHKVTEMGQEVTMRCQPILGHNTVFWYRQTMMQGLELLAYFRNRAPLDDSGMPKDRFSAEMPDATLATLKIQPSEPRDSAVYFCASGPLGGANEQYFGPGTRLTVT.

This rearrangement joins TRBV2 to TRBJ2-2, with D hard to call. This CDR3 has 14 residues. The germline CDR1 and CDR2 sequences are SNHLY and FYNNEI. V was trimmed by 2 bases and J by 4 bases, leaving 8 bases between them. The CDR3 loop is CASSEWPGTGELFF. The DNA for the CDR3 is TGTGCCAGCAGTGAATGGCCAGGCACCGGGGAGCTGTTTTTT.

The chain is built from TRBV19 and TRBJ2-3, with a weak D call TRBD2 (6 bases). This CDR3 has 14 residues. The ends were cut back, 10 bases at V and 2 bases at J, with 16 bases in the middle. Per germline, CDR1 LNHDA and CDR2 SQIVND (reference sequence). The DNA of the CDR3 is TGTGCCACCCGGGACCTACTAGCCACAGATACGCAGTATTTT. It specifies CATRDLLATDTQYF.

V usage is TRBV28 and J usage is TRBJ1-3; 9 bases match TRBD1. The CDR3 runs to 14 residues. Germline loops: CDR1 MDHEN, CDR2 SYDVKM. J lost 5 bases, V lost 6 bases, and 5 bases had no gene match. CDR3 sequence (DNA): TGTGCCAGCAGCCACAGGGGGCGTAGAAACACCATATATTTT. Protein product: CASSHRGRRNTIYF. The variable domain in full, with the rest retrieved from reference TRBV28 and TRBJ1-3, is DVKVTQSSRYLVKRTGEKVFLECVQDMDHENMFWYRQDPGLGLRLIYFSYDVKMKEKGDIPEGYSVSREKKERFSLILESASTNQTSMYLCASSHRGRRNTIYFGEGSWLTVV.

To note about this clone: Other DNA sequences in the same sample also yield this CDR3. This sequence joins TRBV6-1 and TRBJ1-2; no definite D call. In germline, CDR1 is MNHNS, CDR2 SASEGT. CDR3 size: 12 residues. V lost 2 bases to trimming and J lost 4 bases, with 5 bases between them. The CDR3 reads CASSEPSYGYTF. For the CDR3, the DNA is TGTGCCAGCAGTGAACCCAGCTATGGCTACACCTTC.

The CDR3 reads CASSWVPMGGPGNTIYF. The CDR3 DNA is TGTGCCAGCAGCTGGGTCCCAATGGGCGGGCCGGGAAACACCATATATTTT. The chain employs TRBV5-5 and TRBJ1-3; the D is unclear. The CDR3 consists of 17 residues. V lost 3 bases and J lost 4, with 20 bases in between. CDR1 SGHKS and CDR2 YYEKEE come from the germline V gene (reference sequence).

The chain joins TRBV9 to TRBJ2-3; TRBD1 might be the D (5 bases). CDR3 length: 14 amino acids. V lost 0 bases, J lost 1 base, and 6 bases lay in between. Germline values: CDR1 SGDLS, CDR2 YYNGEE. CDR3 sequence (DNA): TGTGCCAGCAGCGTAGGGACACGCACAGATACGCAGTATTTT. Amino acid sequence: CASSVGTRTDTQYF.

This chain joins TRBV5-6 and TRBJ1-1; the match to TRBD1 covers 7 bases. V gave up 4 bases and J gave up 3 bases; unmatched junction bases: 9. Per the germline V gene, CDR1 is SGHDT and CDR2 is YYEEEE. The CDR3 consists of 15 residues. This chain's CDR3 is CASSPPNRGDTEAFF. CDR3 sequence (DNA): TGTGCCAGCAGCCCCCCCAACAGGGGTGACACTGAAGCTTTCTTT.

Details on this clone: Other DNA variants within this sample encode the same CDR3. V and J are TRBV2 and TRBJ2-7, with D perhaps TRBD1 (5 bases). Trimming removed 1 base from V and 2 bases from J, with 6 bases in between. CDR3 length: 13 residues. The germline CDR1 and CDR2 sequences are SNHLY and FYNNEI. As DNA, the CDR3 is TGTGCCAGCAGTGAAGACAGGCCCTACGAGCAGTACTTC. Translating it yields CASSEDRPYEQYF.

V gene TRBV7-2 combines with J gene TRBJ2-1, with TRBD2 matching over 13 bases. The V and J ends lost 5 bases and 0 bases, in that order; junction bases with no gene match: 4. This CDR3 has 17 amino acids. CDR1 and CDR2 (germline): SGHTA, FQGNSA. The chain's CDR3 is CASSQGTSGASYNEQFF. CDR3 sequence (DNA): TGTGCCAGCAGCCAAGGGACTAGCGGGGCCTCCTACAATGAGCAGTTCTTC.